These 30 T cell receptor beta chains came from one sample sequenced in a study of type 1 and type 2 diabetes patients. PCR was run on genomic DNA. The TCR beta CDR3 region was amplified using 30 forward and 13 reverse primers. TCRdb redid the calling of the multiplex PCR reads with MiXCR, one entry per CDR3 protein. Seen here are approximately 260,000 distinct CDR3 sequences, 40% to 50% observed once, and the top ten hold roughly an eighth. The sample consisted of peripheral blood mononuclear cells (PBMCs). The receptors shown here come from a man in his late teens or twenties with type 2 diabetes.

The chain carries TRBV28 and TRBJ1-2; D is undetermined. This CDR3 contains 13 residues. Germline assignment: CDR1 MDHEN and CDR2 SYDVKM. V lost 6 bases, J lost 4 bases, and 12 bases lay in between. The CDR3 region has the DNA TGTGCCAGCAGCCTTCATAGGAGCTATGGCTACACCTTC. Its protein product is CASSLHRSYGYTF.

The chain couples TRBV12-5 to TRBJ2-7, with D possibly matching TRBD1 (6 bases). CDR1 is LGHNT and CDR2 is FRNRAP in the germline V gene. This CDR3 is built from 16 residues. Trimming took 0 bases from V and 4 from J, leaving 16 bases between them. CDR3 nucleotide sequence: TGTGCTAGTGGTTTGGTACTAGGGGGACACCTATACGAGCAGTACTTC. Residues: CASGLVLGGHLYEQYF. The full variable domain, completed using reference TRBV12-5 and TRBJ2-7, is DARVTQTPRHKVTEMGQEVTMRCQPILGHNTVFWYRQTMMQGLELLAYFRNRAPLDDSGMPKDRFSAEMPDATLATLKIQPSEPRDSAVYFCASGLVLGGHLYEQYFGPGTRLTVT.

This clonotype showed up just a few times. The chain is built from TRBV4-2 and TRBJ2-3; D unresolved. The germline V gene has CDR1 LGHNA and CDR2 YNFKEQ. V lost 0 bases to trimming and J lost 6 bases, with 7 bases between them. The CDR3 contains 13 residues. The CDR3 spells CASSQDQGDTQYF. The CDR3 bases are TGTGCCAGCAGCCAAGATCAAGGGGATACGCAGTATTTT.

The J gene is TRBJ1-6, the V gene TRBV11-2, with D maybe TRBD1 (5 bases). Trimming left V 2 bases short and J 10 bases short, with 15 bases between. Germline loops: CDR1 SGHAT, CDR2 FQNNGV. This CDR3 region has 15 residues. The CDR3 nucleotides are TGTGCCAGCAGCTTAAAGCCAAGGGGCGGGTCACCCCTCCACTTT. Translating it yields CASSLKPRGGSPLHF.

In this sample, this clonotype turned up a few times. This sequence joins TRBV27 and TRBJ1-4, with TRBD1 identical over 11 bases. CDR3 size: 16 residues. V lost 5 bases and J lost 7; bases outside the gene matches: 9. Germline V gene data show CDR1 as MNHEY and CDR2 as SMNVEV (reference sequence). CDR3 in amino acids: CASSGATGQGGEKLFF. The CDR3 DNA is TGTGCCAGCAGTGGGGCCACGGGACAGGGGGGTGAAAAACTGTTTTTT.

V usage is TRBV7-8 and J usage is TRBJ1-1; D is perhaps TRBD1 (5 bases). V lost 5 bases and J 6 bases, leaving 22 bases between the germline ends. This CDR3 spans 16 amino acids. In germline, CDR1 is SGHVS, CDR2 FQNEAQ. For the CDR3, the DNA is TGTGCCAGCAGCCCAATGGGAGGGGCCGGGCCAGCTGAAGCTTTCTTT. Its protein is CASSPMGGAGPAEAFF.

The chain employs TRBV27 and TRBJ1-4; TRBD1 aligns across 8 bases. This CDR3 has 14 residues. From germline, CDR1 is MNHEY and CDR2 SMNVEV (reference sequence). After removal of 4 bases from V and 8 bases from J, the junction contained 6 bases not matched to a gene. CDR3 residues: CASSSSTGEEKLFF. The DNA of the CDR3 is TGTGCCAGCAGTTCGTCGACAGGGGAAGAAAAACTGTTTTTT.

This clonotype came up once. Because it lacks the conserved phenylalanine or tryptophan at the end, this CDR3 is likely a read error. The gene calls are TRBV25-1 and TRBJ2-3, with no clear D. V was pared by 3 bases and J by 0 bases, with 7 bases between. The CDR3 totals 14 residues. The germline V gene encodes CDR1 MGHDK and CDR2 SYGVNS. In nucleotides, the CDR3 is TGTGCCAGCAGTGATCCCGTCAGCACAGATACGCAGTATTCT. It encodes CASSDPVSTDTQYS.

This clonotype was counted a few times. CDR3 protein: CASSPGYRDRTYNEQFF. The DNA for the CDR3 is TGTGCCAGCAGCCCAGGATATCGGGACAGAACTTACAATGAGCAGTTCTTC. This chain connects TRBV14 to TRBJ2-1; TRBD1 matches at 7 bases. Per the germline V gene, CDR1 is SGHDN and CDR2 is FVKESK. The CDR3 has 17 amino acids. The V gene end was trimmed by 4 bases and the J gene end by 4 bases; junction bases not matched to a gene: 13.

This chain links TRBV7-2 with TRBJ2-3; TRBD1 or TRBD2 may be the D gene (7 bases each). The CDR3 spans 16 residues. V gave up 9 bases and J gave up 5 bases, with 24 bases separating them. Germline assignment: CDR1 SGHTA and CDR2 FQGNSA. CDR3 sequence: CASSRTVTGEGDTQYF. The CDR3 bases are TGTGCCAGTAGTAGGACTGTCACAGGGGAGGGAGATACGCAGTATTTT.

The chain is built from TRBV6-1 and TRBJ2-5; TRBD2 aligns across 13 bases. V gave up 8 bases and J gave up 4 bases; unmatched junction bases: 7. This CDR3 spans 15 amino acids. Germline assignment: CDR1 MNHNS and CDR2 SASEGT. The CDR3 loop is CASYGGLAGAETQYF. Here the CDR3 DNA reads TGTGCCAGCTATGGAGGACTAGCGGGAGCAGAGACCCAGTACTTC.

On this clonotype itself: One end of the junction does not line up with germline, which may come from a read error. The chain recombines TRBV7-4 with TRBJ2-4, with 11 bases identical to TRBD2. The germline V gene has CDR1 SGHVT and CDR2 SQSDAQ. The CDR3 extends over 18 amino acids. The CDR3 sequence: CATSRGGTSGEAKNIQYF. Written as DNA, the CDR3 is TGTGCCACCAGCAGAGGCGGGACTAGCGGAGAAGCCAAAAACATTCAGTACTTC.

The V and J genes are TRBV27 and TRBJ1-1, with D possibly TRBD1 on 6 matching bases. The CDR3 runs 14 residues. V dropped 2 bases and J dropped 10 bases, with 17 bases sitting between them. Germline V gives CDR1 MNHEY, CDR2 SMNVEV (reference sequence). The CDR3 nucleotides read TGTGCCAGCAGTTTACCCGGACAGCCTGGGGGAGCTTTCTTT. It codes for CASSLPGQPGGAFF.

The chain recombines TRBV15 with TRBJ2-3, with D perhaps assigned TRBD1 or TRBD2 (5 bases each). This CDR3 comprises 16 residues. Looked up from germline, CDR1 is LNHNV and CDR2 is YYDKDF (reference sequence). Trimming cost V 1 base and J 0 bases, with 11 bases left between them. The CDR3 spells CATSRGKGPSTDTQYF. CDR3 nucleotides: TGTGCCACCAGCAGAGGAAAGGGACCAAGCACAGATACGCAGTATTTT.

The gene calls are TRBV5-1 and TRBJ2-7; 9 nucleotides line up with TRBD1. Germline V gene sequence: CDR1 SGHRS, CDR2 YFSETQ. The CDR3 totals 12 residues. Losses at the gene ends were 5 bases for V and 9 bases for J; bases not matched to a gene: 6. Written as DNA, the CDR3 is TGCGCCAGCAGTTCTCACAGGGGGCGGCAGTACTTC. Residues: CASSSHRGRQYF.

Points on this clonotype: A much larger clone differs by one base, so this may be a read error. The chain has TRBV7-8 and TRBJ1-1; no clear D gene. The CDR3 contains 14 residues. The germline gives CDR1 SGHVS, CDR2 FQNEAQ. Between the trimmed V and J ends, which lost 4 bases and 1 base, there was a span of 10 bases. The CDR3 spells CASSSCRRNTEAFF. CDR3 in DNA: TGTGCCAGCAGCTCATGCCGCCGGAACACTGAAGCTTTCTTT.

The V and J genes are TRBV20-1 and TRBJ2-2; 8 bases are a match to TRBD2. This CDR3 has 15 amino acids. CDR1 is DFQATT, CDR2 SNEGSKA, per germline (reference sequence). Trimming took 3 bases from V and 3 from J; bases not matched to a gene: 6. The CDR3 DNA reads as TGCAGTGCTAGGTTTATAGCGGGACACACCGGGGAGCTGTTTTTT. Its protein product is CSARFIAGHTGELFF.

There are a few counts of this clonotype. The J gene is TRBJ2-6, the V gene TRBV5-1; D remains unclear. CDR3 size: 15 residues. Germline V lookup: CDR1 SGHRS, CDR2 YFSETQ. With 0 bases removed from V and 4 bases from J, the gap between germline ends came to 8 bases. In DNA form, the CDR3 reads TGCGCCAGCAGCTTGGCGATCTCCGGGGCCAACGTCCTGACTTTC. Translated, it gives CASSLAISGANVLTF.

This clonotype occurred a few times. V and J are TRBV2 and TRBJ2-1; D may correspond to TRBD1 or TRBD2 (6 bases each). V lost 4 bases to trimming and J lost 8 bases, with 18 bases between them. CDR1 and CDR2 from the germline V gene are SNHLY and FYNNEI. CDR3 length: 15 residues. CDR3 loop: CASSVELGGWYEQFF. The CDR3 DNA reads TGTGCCAGCAGTGTCGAACTAGGGGGGTGGTATGAGCAGTTCTTC.

The genes are TRBV10-1 and TRBJ1-3, with D unresolved. Germline CDR1 is WNHNN and CDR2 is SYGVQD (reference sequence). V was clipped by 6 bases and J by 0 bases, with 6 bases between them. This CDR3 spans 13 amino acids. Written as DNA, the CDR3 is TGCGCCAGCAGGGGTCCCTCTGGAAACACCATATATTTT. It specifies CASRGPSGNTIYF.

V gene TRBV24-1 combines with J gene TRBJ2-7; a possible D gene is TRBD2 (7 bases). Trimming shortened V by 9 bases and J by 1 base, and 18 bases separated the two germline ends. CDR3 length: 15 residues. CDR1 is KGHDR and CDR2 is SFDVKD in the germline V gene. Here the CDR3 reads CATYRDYKISYEQYF. CDR3 DNA sequence: TGTGCCACCTACAGGGACTACAAAATATCCTACGAGCAGTACTTC.

This clonotype was observed a few times. The junction differs from germline at one of its ends, possibly a read error. This chain joins TRBV7-7 and TRBJ1-4; D unresolved. This CDR3 has 15 residues. Germline-derived CDR1 and CDR2 are SSHAT and FNYEAQ (reference sequence). CDR3 amino acids: CASSPGSSTNEKLFF. CDR3 nucleotides: TGTGCTAGCAGCCCCGGGTCCTCAACTAATGAAAAACTGTTTTTT.

The rearrangement joins TRBV19 to TRBJ2-3; D is uncertain. This CDR3 is 11 amino acids long. With 6 bases removed from V and 0 bases from J, the gap between germline ends came to 1 base. Germline values: CDR1 LNHDA, CDR2 SQIVND (reference sequence). As DNA, the CDR3 is TGTGCCAGTAGGAGCACAGATACGCAGTATTTT. It specifies CASRSTDTQYF. Filled out from reference TRBV19 and TRBJ2-3, the complete variable domain reads DGGITQSPKYLFRKEGQNVTLSCEQNLNHDAMYWYRQDPGQGLRLIYYSQIVNDFQKGDIAEGYSVSREKKESFPLTVTSAQKNPTAFYLCASRSTDTQYFGPGTRLTVL.

This clonotype was seen repeatedly, ten times or more. This chain uses TRBV25-1 with TRBJ1-1; the D gene is possibly TRBD1 (6 bases). The CDR3 has 14 amino acids. The germline gives CDR1 MGHDK, CDR2 SYGVNS. Trimming cost V 6 bases and J 6 bases, with 17 bases left between them. The CDR3 DNA reads as TGTGCCAGCAGGGGAACAGGGTGGGAATCTGAAGCTTTCTTT. It encodes CASRGTGWESEAFF. The entire variable domain, with the rest obtained from reference TRBV25-1 and TRBJ1-1, is as follows: EADIYQTPRYLVIGTGKKITLECSQTMGHDKMYWYQQDPGMELHLIHYSYGVNSTEKGDLSSESTVSRIRTEHFPLTLESARPSHTSQYLCASRGTGWESEAFFGQGTRLTVV.

The J gene is TRBJ1-5, the V gene TRBV7-9; 12 bases line up with TRBD1. Germline CDR1 and CDR2: SEHNR and FQNEAQ (reference sequence). This CDR3 has 16 amino acids. Germline trimming cut 5 bases from V and 3 bases from J; bases unmatched to any gene: 5. The CDR3 loop reads CASSKGQGANNQPQHF. For the CDR3, the DNA is TGTGCCAGCAGCAAGGGACAGGGGGCAAACAATCAGCCCCAGCATTTT.

This clonotype came up once. The chain recombines TRBV28 with TRBJ2-1; D is uncertain. Germline CDR1 reads MDHEN; CDR2 reads SYDVKM. The ends were cut back, 5 bases at V and 9 bases at J, with 20 bases in the middle. The CDR3 runs to 15 residues. The CDR3 DNA reads TGTGCCAGCAGTCCCCCCCTGGGTAGAAGCAGTGAGCAGTTCTTC. Translation gives CASSPPLGRSSEQFF.

This clonotype was seen more than once but under ten times. The genes are TRBV12-3 or TRBV12-4 and TRBJ1-6; a possible D gene is TRBD1 (5 bases). The CDR3 totals 14 residues. The V gene lost 2 bases and the J gene lost 10 bases, with 12 bases spanning the gap. CDR3 DNA: TGTGCCAGCAGTTTAAAAGGGGCCGGGTCACCCCTCCACTTT. Translation gives CASSLKGAGSPLHF.

The chain combines TRBV19 with TRBJ2-2; 9 positions agree with TRBD2. V shed 8 bases, J shed 7 bases, and the junction held 5 bases outside the gene matches. The germline V gene encodes CDR1 LNHDA and CDR2 SQIVND (reference sequence). The CDR3 covers 13 residues. The CDR3 here is CASVGLAVGELFF. The DNA of the CDR3 is TGTGCCAGTGTGGGACTAGCAGTCGGGGAGCTGTTTTTT.

CDR3 DNA sequence: TGTGCCAGCACCATCGATCCGGGACAGGGTGAAGCTTTCTTT. It translates to CASTIDPGQGEAFF. The chain employs TRBV7-9 and TRBJ1-1; 9 positions agree with TRBD1. Unmatched junction bases numbered 10, after V lost 7 bases and J lost 7 bases. The CDR3 is 14 residues long. Germline lookup yields CDR1 SEHNR and CDR2 FQNEAQ (reference sequence).

This clonotype occurred a few times. The chain combines TRBV10-1 with TRBJ1-3; D is undetermined. This CDR3 has 12 residues. The V end was cut by 6 bases, the J end by 4 bases, with 7 bases between. Germline CDR1 reads WNHNN; CDR2 reads SYGVQD (reference sequence). In nucleotides, the CDR3 is TGCGCCAGCAGCTCGACAGGAAACACCATATATTTT. Residues: CASSSTGNTIYF.